This T cell receptor (beta chain) came from a study of vaccination effects on CD4 cells after COVID-19. Regarding the study as a whole: Only a few convalescent patients and no early post-infection timepoints featured in the study.

Antigen-specific CD4+ T cells were expanded with viral peptide pools in the ViraFEST assay before sequencing. Following 10 days of culture, CD4+ T cells were isolated. Vaccinated recipients, who were negative for nucleocapsid antibodies, had no history of SARS-CoV-2 infection. This clone appeared a single time. Its antigen is not known. Some clones are missing from TCRdb's copy, which holds only in-frame ones; the method was immunoSEQ multiplex PCR. The profile covers about 63,000 clones, with 75% appearing a single time and roughly 4% taken by the ten largest. Per the germline V gene, CDR1 is MNHEY and CDR2 is SVGAGI. This CDR3 contains 13 residues. Trimming removed 5 bases from V and 8 bases from J, with 16 bases in between.

Sample: CD4+ T cells from PBMCs cultured with HCoV-OC43 spike peptides, taken before COVID-19 vaccination. Specified subset: HCoV-OC43 spike overlapping peptide pool stimulation. This clonotype was sampled from a human donor who received a COVID-19 vaccine. J is TRBJ2-7 and V is TRBV6-5; D might be TRBD1 (6 bases). For the CDR3, the DNA is TGTGCCAGCAGTCCCGCTGCAGGGGTTAAGCAGTACGTC. This translates into CASSPAAGVKQYV.